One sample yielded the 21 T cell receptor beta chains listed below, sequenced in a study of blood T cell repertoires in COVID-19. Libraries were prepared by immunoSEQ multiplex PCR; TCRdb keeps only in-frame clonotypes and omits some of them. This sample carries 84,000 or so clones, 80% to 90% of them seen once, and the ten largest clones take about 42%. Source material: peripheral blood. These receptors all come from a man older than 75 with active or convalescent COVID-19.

This CDR3 is CASSPGAAGANVLTF. The CDR3 bases are TGTGCCAGCTCACCCGGTGCGGCTGGGGCCAACGTCCTGACTTTC. This sequence joins TRBV18 and TRBJ2-6; D is unresolved. V was clipped by 3 bases and J by 2 bases, with 8 bases between them. CDR3 size: 15 residues. Germline V gene sequence: CDR1 KGHSH, CDR2 LQKENI.

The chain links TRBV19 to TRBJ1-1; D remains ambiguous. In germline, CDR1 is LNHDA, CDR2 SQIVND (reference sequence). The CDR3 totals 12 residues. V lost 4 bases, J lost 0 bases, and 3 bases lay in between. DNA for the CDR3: TGTGCCAGTAGTAGAGTGAACACTGAAGCTTTCTTT. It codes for CASSRVNTEAFF.

In nucleotides, the CDR3 is TGTGCCAGCACCCAGGGACTCCAAGAGACCCAGTACTTC. This sequence encodes CASTQGLQETQYF. This chain connects TRBV7-9 to TRBJ2-5, with D maybe TRBD2 (6 bases). Trimming took off 7 bases at V and 1 base at J, with 10 bases between the two ends. The CDR3 has 13 residues. Per the germline V gene, CDR1 is SEHNR and CDR2 is FQNEAQ (reference sequence).

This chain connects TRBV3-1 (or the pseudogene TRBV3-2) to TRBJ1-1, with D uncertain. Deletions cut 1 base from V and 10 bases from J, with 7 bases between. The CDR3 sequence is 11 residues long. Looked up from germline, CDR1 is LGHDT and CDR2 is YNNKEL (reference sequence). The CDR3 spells CASSQGRGAFF. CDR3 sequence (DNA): TGTGCCAGCAGCCAAGGAAGAGGAGCTTTCTTT.

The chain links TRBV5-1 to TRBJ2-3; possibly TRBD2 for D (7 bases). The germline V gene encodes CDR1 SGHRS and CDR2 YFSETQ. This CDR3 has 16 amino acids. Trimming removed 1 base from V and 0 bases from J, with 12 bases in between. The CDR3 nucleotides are TGCGCCAGCAGCTTGTTCGCGGGGGCAAGCACAGATACGCAGTATTTT. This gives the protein CASSLFAGASTDTQYF.

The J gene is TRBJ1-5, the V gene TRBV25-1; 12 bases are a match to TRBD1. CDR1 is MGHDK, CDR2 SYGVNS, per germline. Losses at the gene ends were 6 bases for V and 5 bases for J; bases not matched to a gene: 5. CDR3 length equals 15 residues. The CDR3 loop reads CASSPGTGGYQPQHF. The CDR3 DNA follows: TGTGCCAGCAGCCCCGGGACAGGGGGCTATCAGCCCCAGCATTTT.

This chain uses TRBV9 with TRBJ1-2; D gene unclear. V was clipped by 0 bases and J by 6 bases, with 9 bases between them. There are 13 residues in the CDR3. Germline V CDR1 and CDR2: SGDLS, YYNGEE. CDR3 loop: CASSVGTEHGYTF. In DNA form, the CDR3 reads TGTGCCAGCAGCGTAGGTACGGAGCATGGCTACACCTTC.

CDR3 in amino acids: CASSDADREFDEQFF. CDR3 nucleotide sequence: TGTGCCAGCAGTGATGCGGACAGGGAATTCGATGAGCAGTTCTTC. The V gene is TRBV6-1, the J gene TRBJ2-1; 8 nucleotides agree with TRBD1. Germline CDR1 MNHNS, CDR2 SASEGT. The CDR3 loop spans 15 amino acids. V lost 3 bases and J lost 8; bases outside the gene matches: 9.

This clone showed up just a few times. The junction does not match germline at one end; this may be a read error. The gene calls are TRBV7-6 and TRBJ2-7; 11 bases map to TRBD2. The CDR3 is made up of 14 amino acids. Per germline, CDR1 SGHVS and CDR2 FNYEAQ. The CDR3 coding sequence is TGTGCCAGCAGCGTAGCGGGAGGGCCAGGGGAGCAGTACTTC. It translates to CASSVAGGPGEQYF. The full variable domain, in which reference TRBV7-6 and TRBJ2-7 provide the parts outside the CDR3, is GAGVSQSPRYKVTKRGQDVALRCDPISGHVSLYWYRQALGQGPEFLTYFNYEAQQDKSGLPNDRFSAERPEGSISTLTIQRTEQRDSAMYRCASSVAGGPGEQYFGPGTRLTVT.

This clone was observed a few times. DNA for the CDR3: TGTGCCAGCAGCTTGGTAACCGGGGGGGCGGGCTACACCTTC. It encodes CASSLVTGGAGYTF. The genes are TRBV5-4 and TRBJ1-2; possible D gene TRBD1, 6 bases. This CDR3 contains 14 residues. The germline V gene has CDR1 SGHNT and CDR2 YYREEE (reference sequence). Trimming stripped 0 bases from V and 8 bases from J, with 14 bases between.

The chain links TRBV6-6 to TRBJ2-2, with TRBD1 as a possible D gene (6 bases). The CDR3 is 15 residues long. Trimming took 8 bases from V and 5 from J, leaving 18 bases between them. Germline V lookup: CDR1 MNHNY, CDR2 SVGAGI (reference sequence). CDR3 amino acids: CASGRPGQPTGELFF. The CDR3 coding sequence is TGTGCCAGCGGCCGCCCGGGACAACCTACCGGGGAGCTGTTTTTT.

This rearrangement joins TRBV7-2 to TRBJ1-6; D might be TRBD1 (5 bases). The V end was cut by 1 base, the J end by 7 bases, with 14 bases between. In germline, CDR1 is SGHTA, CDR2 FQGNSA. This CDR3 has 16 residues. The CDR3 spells CASSLEAGQGNSPLHF. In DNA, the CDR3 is TGTGCCAGCAGCTTAGAAGCCGGCCAGGGAAATTCACCCCTCCACTTT.

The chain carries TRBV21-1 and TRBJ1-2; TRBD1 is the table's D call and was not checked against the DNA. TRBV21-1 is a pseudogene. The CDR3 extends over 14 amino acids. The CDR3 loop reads CASPQEAQGDGYTF. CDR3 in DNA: TGTGCCAGCCCCCAGGAGGCACAGGGCGATGGCTACACCTTC.

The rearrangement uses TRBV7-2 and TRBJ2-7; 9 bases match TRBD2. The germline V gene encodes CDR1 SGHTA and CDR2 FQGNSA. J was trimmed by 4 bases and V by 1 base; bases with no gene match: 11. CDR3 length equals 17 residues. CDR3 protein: CASSLGGRTSALYEQYF. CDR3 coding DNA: TGTGCCAGCAGCTTAGGCGGTCGGACTAGCGCCTTGTACGAGCAGTACTTC.

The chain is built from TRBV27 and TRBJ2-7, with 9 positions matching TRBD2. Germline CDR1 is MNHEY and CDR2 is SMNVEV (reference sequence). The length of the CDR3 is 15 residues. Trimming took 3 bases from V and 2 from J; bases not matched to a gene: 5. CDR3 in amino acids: CASSLSGRITYEQYF. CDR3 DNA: TGTGCCAGCAGTTTGAGCGGGAGGATAACCTACGAGCAGTACTTC.

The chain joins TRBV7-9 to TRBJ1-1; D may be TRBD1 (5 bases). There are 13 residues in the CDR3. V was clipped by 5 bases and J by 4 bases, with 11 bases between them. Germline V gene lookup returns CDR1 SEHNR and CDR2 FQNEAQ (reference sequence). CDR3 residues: CASSPRGGTEAFF. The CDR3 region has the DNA TGTGCCAGCAGCCCACGGGGGGGCACTGAAGCTTTCTTT.

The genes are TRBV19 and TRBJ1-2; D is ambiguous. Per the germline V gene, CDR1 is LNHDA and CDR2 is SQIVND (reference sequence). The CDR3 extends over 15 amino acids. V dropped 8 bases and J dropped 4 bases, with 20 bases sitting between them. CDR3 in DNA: TGTGCCAGTGCCCCAGATTTACGGGTTATCTATGGCTACACCTTC. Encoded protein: CASAPDLRVIYGYTF.

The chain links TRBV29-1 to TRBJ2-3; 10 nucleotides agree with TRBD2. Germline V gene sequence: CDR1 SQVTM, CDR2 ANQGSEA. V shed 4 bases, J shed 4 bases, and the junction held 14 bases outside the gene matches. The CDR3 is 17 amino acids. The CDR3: CSVVGSGGGVGPDTQYF. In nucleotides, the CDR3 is TGCAGCGTTGTGGGGAGCGGGGGGGGAGTTGGGCCAGATACGCAGTATTTT.

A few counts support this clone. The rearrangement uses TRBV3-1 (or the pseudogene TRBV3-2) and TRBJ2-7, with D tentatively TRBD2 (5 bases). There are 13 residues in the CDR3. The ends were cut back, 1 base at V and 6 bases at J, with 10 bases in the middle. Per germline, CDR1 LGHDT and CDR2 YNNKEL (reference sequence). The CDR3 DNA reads TGTGCCAGCAGCCAAGCCCGGACTGTCGAGCAGTACTTC. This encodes CASSQARTVEQYF.

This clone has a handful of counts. This chain's CDR3 is CASSIRSTGVGSYEQYF. CDR3 bases: TGTGCCAGTAGTATCCGATCGACAGGGGTAGGATCCTACGAGCAGTACTTC. This chain links TRBV19 with TRBJ2-7, with 8 bases identical to TRBD1. The CDR3 has 17 amino acids. V shed 3 bases, J shed 1 base, and the junction held 11 bases outside the gene matches. CDR1 LNHDA and CDR2 SQIVND come from the germline V gene (reference sequence).

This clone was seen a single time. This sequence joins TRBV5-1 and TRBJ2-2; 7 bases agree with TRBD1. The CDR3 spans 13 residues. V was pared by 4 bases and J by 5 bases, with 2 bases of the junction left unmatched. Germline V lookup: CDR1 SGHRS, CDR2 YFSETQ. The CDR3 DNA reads TGCGCCAGCAGCCGGGACAGTACCGGGGAGCTGTTTTTT. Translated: CASSRDSTGELFF.